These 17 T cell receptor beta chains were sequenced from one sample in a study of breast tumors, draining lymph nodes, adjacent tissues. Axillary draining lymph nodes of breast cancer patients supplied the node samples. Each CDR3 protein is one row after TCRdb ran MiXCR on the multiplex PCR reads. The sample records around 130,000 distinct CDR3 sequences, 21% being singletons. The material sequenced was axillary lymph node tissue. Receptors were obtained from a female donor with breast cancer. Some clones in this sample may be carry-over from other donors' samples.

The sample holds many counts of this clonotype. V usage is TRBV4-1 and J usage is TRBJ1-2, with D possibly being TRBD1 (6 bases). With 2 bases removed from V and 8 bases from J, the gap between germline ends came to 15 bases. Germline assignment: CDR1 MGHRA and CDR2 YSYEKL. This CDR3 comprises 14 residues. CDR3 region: CASSQSRGLGGYTF. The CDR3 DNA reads TGCGCCAGCAGCCAAAGCAGGGGCTTAGGGGGCTACACCTTC.

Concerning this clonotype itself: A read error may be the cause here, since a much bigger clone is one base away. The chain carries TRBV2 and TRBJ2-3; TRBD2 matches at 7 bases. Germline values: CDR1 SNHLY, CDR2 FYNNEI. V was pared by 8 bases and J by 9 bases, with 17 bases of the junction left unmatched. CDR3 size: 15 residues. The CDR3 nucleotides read TGTGCCAGCCAGGTCCTAGCGGAGGTTGCGGAAACGCAGTATTTT. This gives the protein CASQVLAEVAETQYF.

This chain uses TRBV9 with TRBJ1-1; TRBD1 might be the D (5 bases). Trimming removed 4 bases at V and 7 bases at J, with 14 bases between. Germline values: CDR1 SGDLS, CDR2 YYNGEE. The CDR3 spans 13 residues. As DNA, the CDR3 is TGTGCCAGCAGCCCGGGGCCCGGGGATGAAGCTTTCTTT. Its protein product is CASSPGPGDEAFF.

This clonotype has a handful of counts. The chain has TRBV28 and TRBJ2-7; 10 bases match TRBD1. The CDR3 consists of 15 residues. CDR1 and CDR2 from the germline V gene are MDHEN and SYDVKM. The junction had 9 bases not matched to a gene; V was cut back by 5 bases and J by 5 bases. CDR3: CASSLWGQGTDEQYF. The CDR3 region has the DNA TGTGCCAGCAGTCTCTGGGGACAGGGGACCGACGAGCAGTACTTC.

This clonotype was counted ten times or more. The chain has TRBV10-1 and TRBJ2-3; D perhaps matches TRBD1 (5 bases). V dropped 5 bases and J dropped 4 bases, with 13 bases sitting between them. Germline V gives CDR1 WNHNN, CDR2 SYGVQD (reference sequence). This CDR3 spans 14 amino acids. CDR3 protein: CASSQGFGSDTQYF. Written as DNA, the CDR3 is TGCGCCAGCAGTCAGGGCTTTGGGTCAGATACGCAGTATTTT.

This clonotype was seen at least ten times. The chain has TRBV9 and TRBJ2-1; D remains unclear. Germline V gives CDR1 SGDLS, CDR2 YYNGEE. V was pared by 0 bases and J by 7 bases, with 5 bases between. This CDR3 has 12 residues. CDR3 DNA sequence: TGTGCCAGCAGCGTAGTTTTTAATGAGCAGTTCTTC. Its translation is CASSVVFNEQFF.

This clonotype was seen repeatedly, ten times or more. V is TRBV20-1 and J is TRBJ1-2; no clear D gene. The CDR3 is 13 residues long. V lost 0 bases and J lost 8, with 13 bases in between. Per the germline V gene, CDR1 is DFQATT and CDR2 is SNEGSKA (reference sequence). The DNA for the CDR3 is TGCAGTGCTAGAGATCCCTCCATGGGGGGCTACACCTTC. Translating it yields CSARDPSMGGYTF.

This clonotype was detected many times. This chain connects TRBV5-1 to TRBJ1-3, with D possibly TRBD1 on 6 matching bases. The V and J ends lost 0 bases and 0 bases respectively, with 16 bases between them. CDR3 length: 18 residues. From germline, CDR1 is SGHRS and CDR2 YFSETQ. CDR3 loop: CASSLAKGQQSSGNTIYF. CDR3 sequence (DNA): TGCGCCAGCAGCTTGGCCAAAGGACAGCAGAGCTCTGGAAACACCATATATTTT.

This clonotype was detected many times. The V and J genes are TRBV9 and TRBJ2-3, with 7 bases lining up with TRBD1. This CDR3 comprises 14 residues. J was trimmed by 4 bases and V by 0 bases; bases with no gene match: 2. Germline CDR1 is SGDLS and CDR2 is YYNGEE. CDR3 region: CASSVGQGSDTQYF. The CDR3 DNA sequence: TGTGCCAGCAGCGTAGGACAGGGTTCAGATACGCAGTATTTT.

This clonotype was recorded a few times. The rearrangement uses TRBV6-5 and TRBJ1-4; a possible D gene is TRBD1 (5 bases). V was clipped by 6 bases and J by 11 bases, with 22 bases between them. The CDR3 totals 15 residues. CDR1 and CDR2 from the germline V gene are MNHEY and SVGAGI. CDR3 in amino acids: CASSLGTVTSGKLFF. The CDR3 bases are TGTGCCAGCAGCCTTGGGACCGTAACGTCAGGGAAACTGTTTTTT.

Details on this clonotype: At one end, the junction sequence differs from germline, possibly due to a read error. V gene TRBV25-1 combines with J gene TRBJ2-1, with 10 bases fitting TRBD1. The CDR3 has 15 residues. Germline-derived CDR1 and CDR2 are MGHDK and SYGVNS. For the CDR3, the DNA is TGTGCCGGCAGTGACTGGGACAGGGGAGACAATGAGCAGTTCTTC. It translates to CAGSDWDRGDNEQFF.

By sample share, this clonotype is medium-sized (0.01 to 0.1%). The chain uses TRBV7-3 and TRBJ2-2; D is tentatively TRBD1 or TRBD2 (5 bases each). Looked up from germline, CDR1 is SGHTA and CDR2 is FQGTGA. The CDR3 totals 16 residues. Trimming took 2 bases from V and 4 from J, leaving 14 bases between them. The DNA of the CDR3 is TGTGCCAGCAGCTTAGGACGGGACCAAGGCACCGGGGAGCTGTTTTTT. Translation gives CASSLGRDQGTGELFF.

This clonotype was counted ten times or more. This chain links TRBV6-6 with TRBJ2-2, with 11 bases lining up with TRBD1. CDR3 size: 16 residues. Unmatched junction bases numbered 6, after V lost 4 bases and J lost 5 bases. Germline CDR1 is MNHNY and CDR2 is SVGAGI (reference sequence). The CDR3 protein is CASSSPGTGGTGELFF. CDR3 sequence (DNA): TGTGCCAGCAGTTCCCCCGGGACAGGGGGAACCGGGGAGCTGTTTTTT.

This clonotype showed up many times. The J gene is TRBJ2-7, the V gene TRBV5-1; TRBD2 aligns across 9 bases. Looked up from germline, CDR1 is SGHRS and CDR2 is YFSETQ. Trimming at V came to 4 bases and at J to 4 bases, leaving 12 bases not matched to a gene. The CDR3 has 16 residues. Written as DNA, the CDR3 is TGCGCCAGCAGCACGTCCCATAGCGGGAGTTCGTACGAGCAGTACTTC. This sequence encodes CASSTSHSGSSYEQYF.

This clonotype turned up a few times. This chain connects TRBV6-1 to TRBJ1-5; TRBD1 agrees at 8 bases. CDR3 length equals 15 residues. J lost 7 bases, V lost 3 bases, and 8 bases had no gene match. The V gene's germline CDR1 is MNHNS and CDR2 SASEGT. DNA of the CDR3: TGTGCCAGCAGTGACCCTCGGACAGGGCGACAGCCCCAGCATTTT. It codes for CASSDPRTGRQPQHF.

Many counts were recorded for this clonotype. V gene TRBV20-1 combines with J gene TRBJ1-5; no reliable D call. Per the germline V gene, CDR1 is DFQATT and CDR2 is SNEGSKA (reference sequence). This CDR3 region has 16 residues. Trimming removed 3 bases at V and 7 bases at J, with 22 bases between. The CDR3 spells CSASKVWGTIDQPQHF. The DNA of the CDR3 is TGCAGTGCTAGTAAGGTCTGGGGTACTATTGACCAGCCCCAGCATTTT.

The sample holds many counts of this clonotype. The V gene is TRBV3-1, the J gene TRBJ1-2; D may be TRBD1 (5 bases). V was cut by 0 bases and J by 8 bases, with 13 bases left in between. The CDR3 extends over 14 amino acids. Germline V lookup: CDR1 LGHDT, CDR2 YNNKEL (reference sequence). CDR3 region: CASSQDQGGLGYTF. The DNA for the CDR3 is TGTGCCAGCAGCCAAGATCAGGGAGGTTTAGGCTACACCTTC.